This entry lists 2 T cell receptor beta chains sequenced from one sample in a study of blood T cells in healthy people across ages. The authors ran a second PCR of about 6 to 11 cycles using a sample-barcoded 5' primer and a J-beta primer mix. A single record per CDR3 protein comes from TCRdb applying MiXCR to the 5' RACE reads. This sample has 800,000 or so distinct CDR3 sequences, with 20% to 25% found just once. The same data also contributed to another study, on T cells of mothers and their children.

Material for sequencing was blood. The origin of the receptors is a boy aged 5-17 years in good health.

J is TRBJ2-7 and V is TRBV7-2, with 9 bases aligning to TRBD2. V lost 5 bases and J lost 4; bases outside the gene matches: 6. The CDR3 loop spans 14 amino acids. Per the germline V gene, CDR1 is SGHTA and CDR2 is FQGNSA. This CDR3 is CASSRAGGRYEQYV. The CDR3, as DNA: TGTGCCAGCAGCCGAGCGGGAGGAAGATACGAGCAGTACGTC.

This chain connects TRBV29-1 to TRBJ2-5, with D maybe TRBD2 (5 bases). The J call is doubtful: the DNA matches TRBJ2-7 better. The germline V gene has CDR1 SQVTM and CDR2 ANQGSEA. The CDR3 totals 15 residues. Written as DNA, the CDR3 is TGCAGCGTTGAAGACCCTCTAGCCAGCGTCCACGAGCAGTACTTC. Its translation: CSVEDPLASVHEQYF.